A selection of T cell receptor beta chains follows, all from one sample in a study of OX40 agonist ivuxolimab in advanced cancers. This table comes from immunoSEQ multiplex PCR, and its TCRdb copy is limited to in-frame clones, with some not included. Of over 60,000 clones detected, around nine tenths appear once; the ten largest clones hold around 0.4%. Sequencing used CD4+ or CD8+ T cells sorted from blood, obtained in a trial of the OX40 agonist ivuxolimab. The receptors originated from an adult with an advanced solid tumor such as melanoma, head and neck, liver or kidney cancer. The CDR3 runs from the conserved cysteine through the conserved F or W. The D gene is left open where the match is weak. Not every row has a clone size; where given, it reads once, few, many or a size class.

D: TRBD1; V: TRBV18; size: -; J: TRBJ1-1; CDR3: CASSPGTGPTEAFF; DNA: TGTGCCAGCTCACCGGGGACAGGGCCGACTGAAGCTTTCTTT
D: -; V: TRBV19; size: -; J: TRBJ2-7; CDR3: CASSIDTESPYEQYF; DNA: TGTGCCAGTAGTATAGATACGGAATCTCCCTACGAGCAGTACTTC
D: TRBD1; V: TRBV6-5; size: -; J: TRBJ1-1; CDR3: CASSYGTGYTEAFF; DNA: TGTGCCAGCAGTTACGGGACAGGGTACACTGAAGCTTTCTTT
D: -; V: TRBV19; size: -; J: TRBJ2-3; CDR3: CASSIDSFTDTQYF; DNA: TGTGCCAGTAGTATCGACAGTTTCACAGATACGCAGTATTTT
D: -; V: TRBV30; size: medium-sized; J: TRBJ1-2; CDR3: CAWSGAGSLGTF; DNA: TGTGCCTGGAGTGGGGCGGGGAGTCTGGGCACCTTC
D: -; V: TRBV11-2; size: -; J: TRBJ1-3; CDR3: CASRSGNTIYF; DNA: TGTGCCAGCAGGAGTGGAAACACCATATATTTT
D: TRBD1; V: TRBV7-2; size: -; J: TRBJ2-7; CDR3: CASRAGGIYEQYF; DNA: TGTGCCAGCAGGGCAGGGGGCATCTACGAGCAGTACTTC
D: -; V: TRBV6-1; size: few; J: TRBJ2-7; CDR3: CASSDNGAVYEQYF; DNA: TGTGCCAGCAGTGACAATGGGGCTGTCTACGAGCAGTACTTC
D: TRBD1; V: TRBV18; size: -; J: TRBJ2-5; CDR3: CASSRSPTGALQETQYF; DNA: TGTGCCAGCTCACGGAGCCCGACAGGGGCACTCCAAGAGACCCAGTACTTC
D: -; V: TRBV19; size: -; J: TRBJ2-7; CDR3: CASSLQSGVHEQYF; DNA: TGTGCCAGTAGCCTTCAATCGGGCGTCCACGAGCAGTACTTC
D: -; V: TRBV27; size: -; J: TRBJ2-7; CDR3: CASSLTGGSGRADEQYF; DNA: TGTGCCAGCAGTTTAACTGGGGGCAGTGGGAGGGCGGACGAGCAGTACTTC
D: TRBD2; V: TRBV9; size: -; J: TRBJ2-7; CDR3: CASSEKLAGEISEQHF; DNA: TGTGCCAGCAGCGAGAAACTAGCGGGAGAGATTAGCGAGCAGCACTTC
D: -; V: TRBV19; size: few; J: TRBJ1-3; CDR3: CASSILAGWNTIYF; DNA: TGTGCCAGTAGTATTCTGGCAGGGTGGAACACCATATATTTT
D: -; V: TRBV5-1; size: -; J: TRBJ2-2; CDR3: CASSPNQGGGELFF; DNA: TGCGCCAGCAGCCCAAATCAGGGGGGCGGGGAGCTGTTTTTT
D: TRBD2; V: TRBV7-8; size: -; J: TRBJ2-1; CDR3: CASSLMLAGLFNEQFF; DNA: TGTGCCAGCAGCTTAATGCTAGCGGGACTCTTCAATGAGCAGTTCTTC
D: -; V: TRBV12-2; size: -; J: TRBJ2-7; CDR3: CASRHWGVAGGPIEQYF; DNA: TGTGCAAGTCGCCATTGGGGGGTAGCGGGAGGGCCTATCGAGCAGTACTTC
D: -; V: TRBV6-5; size: -; J: TRBJ2-7; CDR3: CASRKTGNEQYF; DNA: TGTGCCAGCAGAAAAACAGGGAACGAGCAGTACTTC
D: TRBD2; V: TRBV9; size: -; J: TRBJ2-5; CDR3: CASSVDVGIAGRETQYF; DNA: TGTGCCAGCAGCGTAGACGTGGGAATAGCGGGAAGAGAGACCCAGTACTTC
D: -; V: TRBV19; size: once; J: TRBJ1-1; CDR3: CASSWVGSTEAFF; DNA: TGTGCCAGTAGTTGGGTAGGTAGCACTGAAGCTTTCTTT
D: -; V: TRBV4-3; size: few; J: TRBJ1-1; CDR3: CASKEGRSTEAFF; DNA: TGCGCCAGCAAAGAGGGGCGCAGCACTGAAGCTTTCTTT
D: -; V: TRBV9; size: -; J: TRBJ1-1; CDR3: CASSPGPNPNTEAFF; DNA: TGTGCCAGCAGCCCCGGGCCGAATCCGAACACTGAAGCTTTCTTT
D: -; V: TRBV7-9; size: -; J: TRBJ1-2; CDR3: CASSLGAEANYGYTF; DNA: TGTGCCAGCAGCTTAGGGGCGGAAGCAAACTATGGCTACACCTTC
D: -; V: TRBV6-5; size: -; J: TRBJ2-7; CDR3: CASSSSNEQYF; DNA: TGTGCCAGCAGTTCATCGAACGAGCAGTACTTC
D: TRBD2; V: TRBV2; size: -; J: TRBJ2-2; CDR3: CASSDRASGAVTGELFF; DNA: TGTGCCAGCAGTGATAGGGCTAGCGGGGCCGTAACCGGGGAGCTGTTTTTT
D: -; V: TRBV5-5; size: -; J: TRBJ2-1; CDR3: CASSWGGEVYNEQFF; DNA: TGTGCCAGCAGCTGGGGCGGGGAGGTCTACAATGAGCAGTTCTTC
D: -; V: TRBV14; size: -; J: TRBJ1-2; CDR3: CASSQDRWGGYTF; DNA: TGTGCCAGCAGCCAAGATCGGTGGGGTGGCTACACCTTC
D: -; V: TRBV18; size: once; J: TRBJ2-5; CDR3: CASSPRDTRVRETQYF; DNA: TGTGCCAGCTCACCACGGGACACCAGGGTTCGAGAGACCCAGTACTTC
D: -; V: TRBV11-2; size: -; J: TRBJ2-3; CDR3: CASSGLGDTQYF; DNA: TGTGCCAGCAGCGGGCTGGGGGATACGCAGTATTTT
D: -; V: TRBV25-1; size: -; J: TRBJ1-2; CDR3: CASSESGAPNYGYTF; DNA: TGTGCCAGCAGTGAATCAGGGGCACCCAACTATGGCTACACCTTC
D: -; V: TRBV5-5; size: -; J: TRBJ2-1; CDR3: CASSFHRIATYNEQFF; DNA: TGTGCCAGCAGCTTTCATAGAATAGCGACCTACAATGAGCAGTTCTTC
D: TRBD1; V: TRBV7-9; size: -; J: TRBJ2-1; CDR3: CASSLASAGGGEQFF; DNA: TGTGCCAGCAGCTTAGCGTCGGCAGGGGGTGGGGAGCAGTTCTTC
D: TRBD1; V: TRBV27; size: -; J: TRBJ2-7; CDR3: CASTKQGSTYEQYF; DNA: TGTGCCAGCACGAAACAGGGGTCCACCTACGAGCAGTACTTC
D: -; V: TRBV2; size: -; J: TRBJ1-5; CDR3: CASSEALGRGNQPQHF; DNA: TGTGCCAGCAGTGAAGCGCTCGGACGAGGCAATCAGCCCCAGCATTTT
D: -; V: TRBV21-1; size: -; J: TRBJ2-2; CDR3: CASRILLLPVTGELFF; DNA: TGTGCCAGCAGAATACTATTACTACCAGTTACCGGGGAGCTGTTTTTT
D: -; V: TRBV11-1; size: -; J: TRBJ2-7; CDR3: CASTHEQYF; DNA: TGTGCCAGCACGCACGAGCAGTACTTC
D: TRBD2; V: TRBV18; size: -; J: TRBJ2-5; CDR3: CASSPPGGRSGETQYF; DNA: TGTGCCAGCTCACCACCTGGCGGGAGAAGCGGTGAGACCCAGTACTTC
D: -; V: TRBV10-2; size: once; J: TRBJ2-5; CDR3: CASSESIVGETQYF; DNA: TGCGCCAGCAGTGAGTCCATAGTGGGGGAGACCCAGTACTTC
D: -; V: TRBV12-5; size: -; J: TRBJ2-1; CDR3: CASGFLQGNYNEQFF; DNA: TGTGCTAGTGGTTTCCTTCAGGGAAACTACAATGAGCAGTTCTTC
D: TRBD2; V: TRBV7-8; size: -; J: TRBJ2-7; CDR3: CASSLASGSFEQYF; DNA: TGTGCCAGCAGCTTAGCCAGCGGGAGTTTCGAGCAGTACTTC
D: -; V: TRBV30; size: -; J: TRBJ1-4; CDR3: CAWSGGRANEKLFF; DNA: TGTGCCTGGAGTGGGGGGAGGGCTAATGAAAAACTGTTTTTT
D: -; V: TRBV6-6; size: -; J: TRBJ1-2; CDR3: CASSPQGMMYGYTF; DNA: TGTGCCAGCAGTCCCCAAGGGATGATGTATGGCTACACCTTC
D: TRBD2; V: TRBV10-1; size: -; J: TRBJ2-1; CDR3: CASSEHVAGGPGEQFF; DNA: TGCGCCAGCAGTGAGCACGTGGCGGGAGGGCCCGGTGAGCAGTTCTTC
D: TRBD2; V: TRBV7-6; size: -; J: TRBJ2-7; CDR3: CASSLGNERGTDEQYF; DNA: TGTGCCAGCAGCTTAGGAAACGAGCGGGGTACGGATGAGCAGTACTTC
D: -; V: TRBV9; size: -; J: TRBJ1-1; CDR3: CATAKQEDTEAFF; DNA: TGTGCCACCGCGAAACAGGAGGACACTGAAGCTTTCTTT
D: TRBD2; V: TRBV19; size: once; J: TRBJ2-7; CDR3: CASMSLAGGIYEQYF; DNA: TGTGCCAGTATGAGTCTAGCGGGAGGTATCTACGAGCAGTACTTC
D: -; V: TRBV6-5; size: -; J: TRBJ2-7; CDR3: CASSRGGGSSYEQYF; DNA: TGTGCCAGCAGCCGAGGTGGGGGCTCCTCCTACGAGCAGTACTTC
D: -; V: TRBV5-8; size: -; J: TRBJ1-1; CDR3: CASSRVGISAFF; DNA: TGTGCCAGCAGCCGAGTCGGGATCTCGGCTTTCTTT
D: TRBD1; V: TRBV9; size: -; J: TRBJ1-2; CDR3: CASSVAGQGAFDGYGYTF; DNA: TGTGCCAGCAGCGTAGCCGGACAGGGGGCGTTTGACGGGTATGGCTACACCTTC
D: -; V: TRBV11-2; size: -; J: TRBJ2-6; CDR3: CASSFSGTAGSGANVLTF; DNA: TGTGCCAGCAGCTTCAGCGGTACCGCGGGCTCTGGGGCCAACGTCCTGACTTTC
D: TRBD1; V: TRBV29-1; size: -; J: TRBJ1-4; CDR3: CSVTGQGTGNEKLFF; DNA: TGCAGCGTTACTGGACAGGGTACTGGTAATGAAAAACTGTTTTTT
D: TRBD2; V: TRBV7-6; size: -; J: TRBJ2-5; CDR3: CASSLVPPSGSEETQYF; DNA: TGTGCCAGCAGCTTAGTCCCCCCTAGCGGGAGTGAAGAGACCCAGTACTTC
D: -; V: TRBV7-2; size: -; J: TRBJ2-1; CDR3: CASSLVAEQFF; DNA: TGTGCCAGCAGCTTAGTCGCGGAGCAGTTCTTC
D: -; V: TRBV5-1; size: -; J: TRBJ2-7; CDR3: CASSHDVASYEQYF; DNA: TGCGCCAGCAGCCATGACGTTGCCTCCTACGAGCAGTACTTC
D: -; V: TRBV30; size: -; J: TRBJ2-1; CDR3: CAWSVLAGNEQFF; DNA: TGTGCCTGGAGTGTACTAGCCGGGAATGAGCAGTTCTTC
D: TRBD1; V: TRBV10-3; size: -; J: TRBJ1-2; CDR3: CAIKPQGIGYGYTF; DNA: TGTGCCATCAAGCCACAGGGGATCGGCTATGGCTACACCTTC
D: -; V: TRBV10-3; size: few; J: TRBJ1-4; CDR3: CAIGGGQSSTNEKLFF; DNA: TGTGCCATCGGCGGCGGACAGTCATCAACTAATGAAAAACTGTTTTTT
D: -; V: TRBV7-9; size: once; J: TRBJ1-1; CDR3: CASSLALEGTEAFF; DNA: TGTGCCAGCAGCTTAGCGCTAGAGGGCACTGAAGCTTTCTTT